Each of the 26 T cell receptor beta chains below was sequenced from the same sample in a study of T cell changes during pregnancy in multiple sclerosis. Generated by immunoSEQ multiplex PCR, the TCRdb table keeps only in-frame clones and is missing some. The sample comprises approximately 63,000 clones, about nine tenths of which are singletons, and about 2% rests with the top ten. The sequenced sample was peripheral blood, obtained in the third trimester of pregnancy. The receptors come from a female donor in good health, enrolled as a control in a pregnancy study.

The CDR3 reads CASSEFPSGELFF. As DNA, the CDR3 is TGTGCCAGCAGTGAATTCCCCTCCGGGGAGCTGTTTTTT. V and J are TRBV2 and TRBJ2-2; D call uncertain. The V and J ends lost 2 bases and 6 bases respectively, with 7 bases between them. This CDR3 has 13 residues. Germline V gene data show CDR1 as SNHLY and CDR2 as FYNNEI.

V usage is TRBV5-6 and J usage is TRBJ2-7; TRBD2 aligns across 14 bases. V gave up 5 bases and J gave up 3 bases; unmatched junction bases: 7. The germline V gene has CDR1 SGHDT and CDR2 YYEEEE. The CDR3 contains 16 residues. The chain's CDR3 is CASRRLGLAGDYEQYF. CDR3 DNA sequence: TGTGCCAGCAGACGTCTGGGACTAGCGGGAGACTACGAGCAGTACTTC.

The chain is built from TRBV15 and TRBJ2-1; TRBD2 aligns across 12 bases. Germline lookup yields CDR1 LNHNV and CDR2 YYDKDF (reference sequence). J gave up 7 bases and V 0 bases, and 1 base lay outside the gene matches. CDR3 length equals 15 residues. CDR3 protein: CATSRDTSGRNEQFF. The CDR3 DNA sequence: TGTGCCACCAGCAGAGATACTAGCGGGAGGAATGAGCAGTTCTTC.

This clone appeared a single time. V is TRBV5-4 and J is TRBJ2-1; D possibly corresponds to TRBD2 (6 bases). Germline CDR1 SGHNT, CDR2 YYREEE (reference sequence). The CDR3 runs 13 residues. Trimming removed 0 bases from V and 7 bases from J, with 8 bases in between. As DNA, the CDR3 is TGTGCCAGCAGCTTGGAGACTAGAAATGAGCAGTTCTTC. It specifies CASSLETRNEQFF.

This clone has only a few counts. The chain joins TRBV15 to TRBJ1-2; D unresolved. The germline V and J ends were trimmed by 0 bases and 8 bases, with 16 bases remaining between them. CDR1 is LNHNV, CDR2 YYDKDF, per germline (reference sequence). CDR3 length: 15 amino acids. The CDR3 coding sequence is TGTGCCACCAGCAGAGAGTTAAGCGGACGGTGGGGCTACACCTTC. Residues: CATSRELSGRWGYTF. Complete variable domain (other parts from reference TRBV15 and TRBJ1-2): DAMVIQNPRYQVTQFGKPVTLSCSQTLNHNVMYWYQQKSSQAPKLLFHYYDKDFNNEADTPDNFQSRRPNTSFCFLDIRSPGLGDTAMYLCATSRELSGRWGYTFGSGTRLTVV.

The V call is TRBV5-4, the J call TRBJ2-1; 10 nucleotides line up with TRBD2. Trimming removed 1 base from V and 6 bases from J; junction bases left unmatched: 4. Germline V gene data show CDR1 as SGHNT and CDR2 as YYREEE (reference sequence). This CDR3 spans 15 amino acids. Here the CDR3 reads CASSLPSGGLNEQFF. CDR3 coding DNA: TGTGCCAGCAGCTTGCCTAGCGGGGGCCTCAATGAGCAGTTCTTC.

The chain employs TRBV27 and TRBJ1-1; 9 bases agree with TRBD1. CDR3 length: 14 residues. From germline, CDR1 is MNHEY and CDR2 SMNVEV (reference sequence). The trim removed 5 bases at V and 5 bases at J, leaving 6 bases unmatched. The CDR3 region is CASSTGGMFTEAFF. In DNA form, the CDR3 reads TGTGCCAGCAGTACAGGGGGCATGTTTACTGAAGCTTTCTTT.

The CDR3 nucleotides are TGTGCCAGCAGCTTGGTTGGGGCAGGTTCACCCCTCCACTTT. It is translated as CASSLVGAGSPLHF. The rearrangement uses TRBV5-5 and TRBJ1-6; D possibly corresponds to TRBD1 (5 bases). The V and J ends lost 0 bases and 9 bases respectively, with 10 bases between them. CDR3 length: 14 residues. Germline CDR1 SGHKS, CDR2 YYEKEE (reference sequence). Together with reference TRBV5-5 and TRBJ1-6, the CDR3 gives the full variable domain: DAGVTQSPTHLIKTRGQQVTLRCSPISGHKSVSWYQQVLGQGPQFIFQYYEKEERGRGNFPDRFSARQFPNYSSELNVNALLLGDSALYLCASSLVGAGSPLHFGNGTRLTVT.

The CDR3 region has the DNA TGTGCCAGCAGTTTATATGGACACCAGAGCTCCTATAATTCACCCCTCCACTTT. Its translation: CASSLYGHQSSYNSPLHF. The rearrangement joins TRBV27 to TRBJ1-6; tentative D call: TRBD1 (5 bases). CDR3 length: 18 residues. The germline gives CDR1 MNHEY, CDR2 SMNVEV (reference sequence). V gave up 1 base and J gave up 0 bases, with 13 bases separating them.

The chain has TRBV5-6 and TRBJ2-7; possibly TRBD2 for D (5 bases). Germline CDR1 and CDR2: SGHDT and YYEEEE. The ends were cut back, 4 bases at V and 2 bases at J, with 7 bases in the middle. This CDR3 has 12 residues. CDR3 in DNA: TGTGCCAGCAGCGGGGAGACCTACGAGCAGTACTTC. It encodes CASSGETYEQYF.

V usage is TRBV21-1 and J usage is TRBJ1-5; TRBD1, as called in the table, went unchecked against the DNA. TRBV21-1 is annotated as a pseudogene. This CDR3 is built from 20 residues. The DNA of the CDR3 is TGTGCCAGCAGCAAAGCGCTTCCGGACAGGGGCTTTGGTAGCAATCAGCCCCAGCATTTT. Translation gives CASSKALPDRGFGSNQPQHF.

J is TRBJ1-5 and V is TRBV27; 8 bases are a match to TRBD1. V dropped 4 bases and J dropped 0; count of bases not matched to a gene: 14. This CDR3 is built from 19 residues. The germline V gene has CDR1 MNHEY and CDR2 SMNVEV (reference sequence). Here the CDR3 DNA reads TGTGCCAGCAGTTCCATCCTACCAGACAGGGGTGGTAGCAATCAGCCCCAGCATTTT. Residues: CASSSILPDRGGSNQPQHF.

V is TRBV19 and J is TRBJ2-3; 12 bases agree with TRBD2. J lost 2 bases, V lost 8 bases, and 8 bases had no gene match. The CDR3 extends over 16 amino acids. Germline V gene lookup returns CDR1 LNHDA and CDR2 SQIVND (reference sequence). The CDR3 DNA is TGTGCCAGTGCCCCTGGACTAGCGGGGTACACAGATACGCAGTATTTT. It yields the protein CASAPGLAGYTDTQYF.

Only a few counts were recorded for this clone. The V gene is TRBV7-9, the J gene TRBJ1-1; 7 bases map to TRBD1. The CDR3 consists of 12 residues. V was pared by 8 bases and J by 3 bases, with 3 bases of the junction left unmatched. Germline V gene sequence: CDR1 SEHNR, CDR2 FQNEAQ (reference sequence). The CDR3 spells CASGQADTEAFF. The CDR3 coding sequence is TGTGCCAGCGGACAGGCCGACACTGAAGCTTTCTTT. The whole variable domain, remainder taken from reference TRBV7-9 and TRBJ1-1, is DTGVSQNPRHKITKRGQNVTFRCDPISEHNRLYWYRQTLGQGPEFLTYFQNEAQLEKSRLLSDRFSAERPKGSFSTLEIQRTEQGDSAMYLCASGQADTEAFFGQGTRLTVV.

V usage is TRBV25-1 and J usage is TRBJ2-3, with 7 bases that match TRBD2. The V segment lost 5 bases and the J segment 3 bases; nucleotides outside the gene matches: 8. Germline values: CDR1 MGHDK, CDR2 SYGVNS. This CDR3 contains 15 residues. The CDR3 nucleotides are TGTGCCAGCAGTCGTACTAGCGACAAAACAGATACGCAGTATTTT. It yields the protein CASSRTSDKTDTQYF.

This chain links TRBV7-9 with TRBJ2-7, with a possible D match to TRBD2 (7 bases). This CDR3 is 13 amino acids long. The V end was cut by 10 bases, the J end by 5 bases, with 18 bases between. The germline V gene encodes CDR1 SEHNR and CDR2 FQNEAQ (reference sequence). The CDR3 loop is CATRMGGRDEQYF. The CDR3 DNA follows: TGTGCCACCCGTATGGGGGGGCGTGACGAGCAGTACTTC.

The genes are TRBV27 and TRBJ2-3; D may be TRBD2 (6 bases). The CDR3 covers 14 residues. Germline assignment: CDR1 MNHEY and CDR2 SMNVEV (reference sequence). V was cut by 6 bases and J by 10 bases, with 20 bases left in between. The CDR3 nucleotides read TGTGCCAGCAGCCGGACTACCCGACTAGGGGCGCAGTATTTT. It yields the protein CASSRTTRLGAQYF.

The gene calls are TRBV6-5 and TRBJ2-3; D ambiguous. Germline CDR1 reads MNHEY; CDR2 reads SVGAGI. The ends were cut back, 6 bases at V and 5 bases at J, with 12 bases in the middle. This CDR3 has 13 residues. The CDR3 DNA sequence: TGTGCCAGCAGCCACAAGATATTAGATACGCAGTATTTT. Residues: CASSHKILDTQYF.

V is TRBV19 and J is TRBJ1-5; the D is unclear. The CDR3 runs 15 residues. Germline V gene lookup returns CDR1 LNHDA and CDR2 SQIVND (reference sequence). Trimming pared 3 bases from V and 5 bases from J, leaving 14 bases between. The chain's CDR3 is CASSITGVIDQPQHF. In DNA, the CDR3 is TGTGCCAGTAGTATCACCGGGGTAATCGATCAGCCCCAGCATTTT.

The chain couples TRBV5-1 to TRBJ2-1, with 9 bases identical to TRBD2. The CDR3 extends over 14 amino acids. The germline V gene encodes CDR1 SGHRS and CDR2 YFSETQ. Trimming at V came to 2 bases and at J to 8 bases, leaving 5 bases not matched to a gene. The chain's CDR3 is CASSFLAGSDEQFF. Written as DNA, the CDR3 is TGCGCCAGCAGCTTCCTAGCGGGATCTGATGAGCAGTTCTTC.

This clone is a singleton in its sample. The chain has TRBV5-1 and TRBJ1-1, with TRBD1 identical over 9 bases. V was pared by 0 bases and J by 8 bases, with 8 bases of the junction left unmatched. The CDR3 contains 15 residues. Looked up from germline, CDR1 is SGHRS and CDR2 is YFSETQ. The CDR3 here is CASSLVGQGILEAFF. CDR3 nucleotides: TGCGCCAGCAGCTTGGTGGGACAGGGAATCTTGGAAGCTTTCTTT.

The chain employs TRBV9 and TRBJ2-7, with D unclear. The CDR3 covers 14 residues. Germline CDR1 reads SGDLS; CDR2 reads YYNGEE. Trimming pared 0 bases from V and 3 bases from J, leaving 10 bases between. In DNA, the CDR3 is TGTGCCAGCAGCGTAGCAACGACTGGCTACGAGCAGTACTTC. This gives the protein CASSVATTGYEQYF.

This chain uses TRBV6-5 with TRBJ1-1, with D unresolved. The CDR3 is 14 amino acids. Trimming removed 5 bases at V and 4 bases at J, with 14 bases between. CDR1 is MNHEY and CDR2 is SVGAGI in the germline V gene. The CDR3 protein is CASSQTGLVTEAFF. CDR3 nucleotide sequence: TGTGCCAGCAGTCAAACGGGTTTAGTCACTGAAGCTTTCTTT.

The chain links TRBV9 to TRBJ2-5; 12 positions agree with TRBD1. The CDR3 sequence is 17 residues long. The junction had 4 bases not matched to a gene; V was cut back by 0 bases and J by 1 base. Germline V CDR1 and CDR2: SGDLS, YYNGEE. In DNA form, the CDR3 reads TGTGCCAGCAGCGTAGCTGGGACAGGGGGCGCCCAAGAGACCCAGTACTTC. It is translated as CASSVAGTGGAQETQYF.

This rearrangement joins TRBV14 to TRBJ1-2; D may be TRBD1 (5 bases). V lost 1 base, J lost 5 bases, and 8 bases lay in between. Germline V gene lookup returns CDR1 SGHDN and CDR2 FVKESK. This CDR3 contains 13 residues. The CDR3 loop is CASSQGTSYGYTF. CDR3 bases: TGTGCCAGCAGCCAAGGGACATCTTATGGCTACACCTTC.

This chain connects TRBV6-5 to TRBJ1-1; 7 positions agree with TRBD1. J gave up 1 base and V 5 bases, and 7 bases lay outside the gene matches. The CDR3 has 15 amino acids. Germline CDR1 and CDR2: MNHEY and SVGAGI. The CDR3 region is CASSLQGTTNTEAFF. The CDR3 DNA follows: TGTGCCAGCAGTCTACAGGGGACGACGAACACTGAAGCTTTCTTT.